One sample yielded the 19 T cell receptor beta chains listed below, sequenced in a study of immune evolution from preneoplasia to lung adenocarcinoma. Sequencing was performed with immunoSEQ multiplex PCR; in TCRdb, only in-frame clones are kept and a portion is missing. The sample yields fewer than 5,000 clones, 70% to 80% seen once. The sequenced material came from FFPE invasive lung adenocarcinoma tissue. Source of these receptors: a person aged 35 to 59 with lung adenocarcinoma. Some clones in this sample may be carry-over from other donors' samples.

This chain connects TRBV6-6 to TRBJ1-1, with D unresolved. Germline CDR1 reads MNHNY; CDR2 reads SVGAGI (reference sequence). CDR3 length: 13 residues. Trimming cost V 0 bases and J 6 bases, with 8 bases left between them. DNA for the CDR3: TGTGCCAGCAGTTACTCCGAGGGATCTGAAGCTTTCTTT. Its protein product is CASSYSEGSEAFF.

The chain employs TRBV18 and TRBJ2-3; D remains unclear. This CDR3 region has 15 residues. Germline V gives CDR1 KGHSH, CDR2 LQKENI. V shed 3 bases and J shed 3 bases, with 13 bases lying between them. CDR3 sequence reads: CASSPRVSVTDTQYF. In nucleotides, the CDR3 is TGTGCCAGCTCACCTAGGGTTTCGGTTACAGATACGCAGTATTTT.

This clone occurred once. The V call is TRBV30, the J call TRBJ2-1; a weak D match, TRBD2 (6 bases). The germline V and J ends were trimmed by 3 bases and 0 bases, with 6 bases remaining between them. CDR3 size: 13 residues. Germline-derived CDR1 and CDR2 are GTSNPN and SVGIG (reference sequence). The CDR3 DNA reads TGTGCCTGGAGCGGGAGCTCCTACAATGAGCAGTTCTTC. The encoded protein is CAWSGSSYNEQFF.

The chain employs TRBV27 and TRBJ1-1, with D perhaps matching TRBD1 (5 bases). With 10 bases removed from V and 5 bases from J, the gap between germline ends came to 23 bases. Germline loops: CDR1 MNHEY, CDR2 SMNVEV (reference sequence). This CDR3 region has 15 residues. The DNA of the CDR3 is TGTGCCAACCTAGGAGGGGCCCAACCTGAAACTGAAGCTTTCTTT. Its protein product is CANLGGAQPETEAFF.

As to this clone: Different DNA sequences within this sample yield the same CDR3. This chain connects TRBV7-2 to TRBJ2-7; 7 nucleotides match TRBD2. After removal of 3 bases from V and 5 bases from J, the junction contained 7 bases not matched to a gene. Germline CDR1 reads SGHTA; CDR2 reads FQGNSA. The CDR3 covers 14 residues. The CDR3 sequence is CASSFGGRADEQYF. The CDR3 DNA reads as TGTGCCAGCAGCTTTGGCGGGAGAGCCGACGAGCAGTACTTC.

The CDR3 is CASSTRWEFSSSYNEQFF. The CDR3 bases are TGTGCCAGTAGTACGAGGTGGGAGTTCTCGTCCTCCTACAATGAGCAGTTCTTC. This sequence joins TRBV19 and TRBJ2-1; D possibly corresponds to TRBD2 (5 bases). The germline CDR1 and CDR2 sequences are LNHDA and SQIVND (reference sequence). The CDR3 consists of 18 residues. Trimming removed 4 bases from V and 0 bases from J, with 19 bases in between.

This chain links TRBV6-5 with TRBJ2-3, with 8 bases aligning to TRBD2. Germline V gene lookup returns CDR1 MNHEY and CDR2 SVGAGI. V lost 7 bases, J lost 0 bases, and 3 bases stayed unmatched. The CDR3 is made up of 14 amino acids. This CDR3 is CASTPSGSTDTQYF. DNA of the CDR3: TGTGCCAGCACCCCTAGCGGGAGCACAGATACGCAGTATTTT.

The chain recombines TRBV19 with TRBJ2-7; D is possibly TRBD1 or TRBD2 (5 bases each). This CDR3 comprises 17 residues. Germline V gene data show CDR1 as LNHDA and CDR2 as SQIVND (reference sequence). Deletions cut 3 bases from V and 1 base from J, with 19 bases between. Here the CDR3 DNA reads TGTGCCAGTAGTATGCGTTCGGGGCGAACAGCTTCCTACGAGCAGTACTTC. As protein: CASSMRSGRTASYEQYF.

The J gene is TRBJ1-4, the V gene TRBV7-8; possibly TRBD1 for D (6 bases). Trimming took off 5 bases at V and 8 bases at J, with 15 bases between the two ends. This CDR3 contains 14 residues. The germline gives CDR1 SGHVS, CDR2 FQNEAQ. In nucleotides, the CDR3 is TGTGCCAGCAGCCGAGGGGGAATTGGAGAAAAACTGTTTTTT. It is translated as CASSRGGIGEKLFF.

V is TRBV6-1 and J is TRBJ2-5; D gene uncertain. The germline V and J ends were trimmed by 3 bases and 5 bases, with 4 bases remaining between them. Looked up from germline, CDR1 is MNHNS and CDR2 is SASEGT. There are 11 residues in the CDR3. The CDR3 DNA is TGTGCCAGCAGTGAGTCGGAGACCCAGTACTTC. As protein: CASSESETQYF.

The gene calls are TRBV9 and TRBJ2-2; D is perhaps TRBD2 (6 bases). Trimming left V 2 bases short and J 0 bases short, with 11 bases between. The CDR3 extends over 16 amino acids. The germline gives CDR1 SGDLS, CDR2 YYNGEE. The CDR3 loop is CASSVFGGTNTGELFF. The CDR3 DNA sequence: TGTGCCAGCAGCGTTTTCGGCGGGACGAACACCGGGGAGCTGTTTTTT. The variable domain in full, completed from reference TRBV9 and TRBJ2-2, reads DSGVTQTPKHLITATGQRVTLRCSPRSGDLSVYWYQQSLDQGLQFLIQYYNGEERAKGNILERFSAQQFPDLHSELNLSSLELGDSALYFCASSVFGGTNTGELFFGEGSRLTVL.

J is TRBJ2-3 and V is TRBV9, with D perhaps TRBD2 (6 bases). The V end was cut by 3 bases, the J end by 2 bases, with 10 bases between. This CDR3 spans 14 amino acids. Germline loops: CDR1 SGDLS, CDR2 YYNGEE. The CDR3 nucleotides read TGTGCCAGCAGCGCCCGGGACTCCACAGATACGCAGTATTTT. It is translated as CASSARDSTDTQYF.

V is TRBV5-1 and J is TRBJ1-2, with TRBD1 as a possible D gene (5 bases). This CDR3 has 15 residues. With 0 bases removed from V and 8 bases from J, the gap between germline ends came to 17 bases. CDR1 is SGHRS and CDR2 is YFSETQ in the germline V gene. The CDR3 protein is CASSLERGRSRGYTF. CDR3 sequence (DNA): TGCGCCAGCAGCTTGGAGAGGGGCAGGTCACGGGGCTACACCTTC. Looking up the rest from reference TRBV5-1 and TRBJ1-2 gives the full variable domain: KAGVTQTPRYLIKTRGQQVTLSCSPISGHRSVSWYQQTPGQGLQFLFEYFSETQRNKGNFPGRFSGRQFSNSRSEMNVSTLELGDSALYLCASSLERGRSRGYTFGSGTRLTVV.

V usage is TRBV5-6 and J usage is TRBJ1-5, with 7 bases matching TRBD1. The CDR3 consists of 16 residues. The ends lost 2 bases at V and 2 bases at J; junction bases unmatched: 7. The germline CDR1 and CDR2 sequences are SGHDT and YYEEEE. CDR3 in amino acids: CASSLYRGGGNQPQHF. CDR3 nucleotide sequence: TGTGCCAGCAGCTTATACAGGGGCGGAGGCAATCAGCCCCAGCATTTT.

The chain recombines TRBV28 with TRBJ2-3, with D hard to call. This CDR3 is 16 amino acids long. From germline, CDR1 is MDHEN and CDR2 SYDVKM. Trimming took 3 bases from V and 6 from J, leaving 19 bases between them. CDR3 bases: TGTGCCAGCAGTTTCACATTAAACGATTACTCGGATACGCAGTATTTT. Translated: CASSFTLNDYSDTQYF.

V and J are TRBV30 and TRBJ1-5; D is unresolved. The CDR3 is 16 amino acids. From germline, CDR1 is GTSNPN and CDR2 SVGIG (reference sequence). V gave up 4 bases and J gave up 5 bases, with 21 bases separating them. The CDR3 bases are TGTGCCTGGACCGAACAGTTGGCCGAACCTTATCAGCCCCAGCATTTT. This translates into CAWTEQLAEPYQPQHF.

This clone was recorded a few times. The J gene is TRBJ1-5, the V gene TRBV7-8, with 8 bases matching TRBD1. In germline, CDR1 is SGHVS, CDR2 FQNEAQ. This CDR3 spans 15 amino acids. V dropped 1 base and J dropped 6; count of bases not matched to a gene: 5. CDR3 loop: CASSLGTGPGQPQHF. The CDR3 region has the DNA TGTGCCAGCAGCTTAGGGACAGGGCCGGGTCAGCCCCAGCATTTT.

The chain couples TRBV11-3 to TRBJ2-1, with D unresolved. The V gene's germline CDR1 is SGHNT and CDR2 YENEEA. V was clipped by 0 bases and J by 7 bases, with 13 bases between them. CDR3 length: 15 residues. CDR3 DNA: TGTGCCAGCAGCTTAGATTTACTGAGAATGAATGAGCAGTTCTTC. Translation gives CASSLDLLRMNEQFF.

CDR3 loop: CATSIGSGAGQETQYF. The CDR3 bases are TGTGCCACCAGCATTGGGAGCGGGGCGGGTCAAGAGACCCAGTACTTC. This sequence joins TRBV15 and TRBJ2-7; TRBD2 agrees at 7 bases. Judging by the DNA end, TRBJ2-5 fits better; the J call may be wrong. Germline loops: CDR1 LNHNV, CDR2 YYDKDF (reference sequence). This CDR3 contains 16 residues.